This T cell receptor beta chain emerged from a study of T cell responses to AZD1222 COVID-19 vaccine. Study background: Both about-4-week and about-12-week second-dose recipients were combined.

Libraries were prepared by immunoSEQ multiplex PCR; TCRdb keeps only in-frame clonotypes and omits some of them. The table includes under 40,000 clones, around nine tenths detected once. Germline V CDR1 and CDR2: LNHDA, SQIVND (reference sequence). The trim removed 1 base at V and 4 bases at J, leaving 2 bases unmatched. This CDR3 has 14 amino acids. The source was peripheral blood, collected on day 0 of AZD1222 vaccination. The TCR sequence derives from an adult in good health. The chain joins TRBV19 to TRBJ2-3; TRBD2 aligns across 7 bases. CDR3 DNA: TGTGCCAGTAGTATAGTGGCGGGGGCAGATACGCAGTATTTT. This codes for CASSIVAGADTQYF.